This T cell receptor (beta chain) is from a study of blood T cell repertoires in COVID-19. Looking at the study overall: From the United States, Italy and Spain came samples of acute and convalescent COVID-19. The cDNA or gDNA used as material had been derived from T cells, B-cell-depleted T cells, or PBMCs.

Authors' data handling: Researchers report that nucleated cell counts were estimated from reference gene primer amplification. The data were produced by immunoSEQ multiplex PCR, yet TCRdb's version contains in-frame clones alone and is incomplete. V, J and clone size are taken as reported in that table, and D and trimming were inferred from the DNA itself. Among 280,000 or so clones listed, about 88% were seen once. The CDR3 consists of 14 residues. Trimming shortened V by 1 base and J by 3 bases, and 9 bases separated the two germline ends. CDR1 MNHNS and CDR2 SASEGT come from the germline V gene. This clonotype was obtained from a woman aged 60-70 years with acute or convalescent COVID-19. The genes are TRBV6-1 and TRBJ1-1; D is unclear. Sequencing used peripheral blood. The CDR3 region has the DNA TGTGCCAGCAGTGAAGATTACGGTTACACTGAAGCTTTCTTT. It specifies CASSEDYGYTEAFF.